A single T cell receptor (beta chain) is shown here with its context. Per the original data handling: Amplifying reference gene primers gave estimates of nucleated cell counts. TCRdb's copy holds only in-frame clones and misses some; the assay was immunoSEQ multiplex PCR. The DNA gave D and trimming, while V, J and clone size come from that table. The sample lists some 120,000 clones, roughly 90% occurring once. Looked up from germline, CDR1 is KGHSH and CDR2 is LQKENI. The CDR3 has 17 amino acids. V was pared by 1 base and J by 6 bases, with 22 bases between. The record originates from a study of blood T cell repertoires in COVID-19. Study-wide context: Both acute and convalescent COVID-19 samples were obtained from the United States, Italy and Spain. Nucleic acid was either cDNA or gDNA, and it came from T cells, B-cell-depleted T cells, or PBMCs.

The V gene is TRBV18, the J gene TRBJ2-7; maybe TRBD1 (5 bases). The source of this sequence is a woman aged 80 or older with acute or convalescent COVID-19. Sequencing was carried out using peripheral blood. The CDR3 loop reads CASSPQIRSVGDREQYF. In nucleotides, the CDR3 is TGTGCCAGCTCACCACAGATTCGCAGCGTAGGGGATCGCGAGCAGTACTTC.